The clone carrying this T cell receptor beta chain was detected a few times. Its specificity is unknown. Assay used: immunoSEQ multiplex PCR; TCRdb lists only in-frame clones, some missing. The table records tens of thousands of clones, about 75% of them present only once. The CDR3 runs to 14 residues. Germline V lookup: CDR1 SGHTA, CDR2 FQGNSA. Trimming cost V 1 base and J 3 bases, with 9 bases left between them. The record originates from a study of PD-1 blockade in classical Hodgkin lymphoma. The sample's time point: cycle 4 day 1 (C4D1), after 6 weeks of nivolumab. All patients relapsed after autologous stem cell transplantation, and brentuximab vedotin exposure varied. Study observations and caveats: At C4D1, TCR diversity had climbed significantly for CD4+ cells, though not for CD8+ cells. It was among complete responders that baseline diversity resembled that of newly diagnosed patients.

The chain joins TRBV7-2 to TRBJ1-2, with a possible D match to TRBD1 (5 bases). The material was peripheral blood mononuclear cells (PBMCs), obtained before the fourth cycle of nivolumab. The sequence was collected from a human donor with classical Hodgkin lymphoma. The CDR3 sequence: CASSLEEGYYGYTF. The CDR3 DNA reads as TGTGCCAGCAGCTTAGAAGAGGGGTACTATGGCTACACCTTC.